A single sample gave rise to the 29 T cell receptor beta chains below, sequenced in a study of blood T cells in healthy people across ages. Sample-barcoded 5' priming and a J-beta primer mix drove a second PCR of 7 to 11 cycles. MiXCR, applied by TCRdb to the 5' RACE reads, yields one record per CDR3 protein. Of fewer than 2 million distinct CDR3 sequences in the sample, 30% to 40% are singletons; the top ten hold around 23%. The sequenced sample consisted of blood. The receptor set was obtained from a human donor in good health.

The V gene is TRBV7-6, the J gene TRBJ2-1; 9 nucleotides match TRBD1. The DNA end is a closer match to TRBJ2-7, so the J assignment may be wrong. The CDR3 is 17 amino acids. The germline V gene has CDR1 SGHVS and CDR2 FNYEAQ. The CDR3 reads CASSSYTGGLPYNEQYF. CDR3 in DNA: TGTGCCAGCAGCTCGTACACAGGGGGCCTCCCCTACAATGAGCAGTACTTC.

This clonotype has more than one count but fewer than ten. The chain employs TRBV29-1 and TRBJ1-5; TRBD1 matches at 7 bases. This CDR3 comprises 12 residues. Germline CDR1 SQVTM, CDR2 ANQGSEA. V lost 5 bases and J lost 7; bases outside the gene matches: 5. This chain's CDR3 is CSVIDRDQPQHF. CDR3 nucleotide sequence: TGCAGCGTTATTGACAGGGACCAGCCCCAGCATTTT.

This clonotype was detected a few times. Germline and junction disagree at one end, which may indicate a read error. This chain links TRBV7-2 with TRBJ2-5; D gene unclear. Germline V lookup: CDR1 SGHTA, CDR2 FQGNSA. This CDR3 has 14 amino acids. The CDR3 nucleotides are TGTGCCAGCAGCTTAGGGTCCGCCCAAGAGACCCGGTACTTC. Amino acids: CASSLGSAQETRYF. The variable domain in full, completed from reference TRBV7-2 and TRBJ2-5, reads GAGVSQSPSNKVTEKGKDVELRCDPISGHTALYWYRQSLGQGLEFLIYFQGNSAPDKSGLPSDRFSAERTGGSVSTLTIQRTQQEDSAVYLCASSLGSAQETRYFGPGTRLLVL.

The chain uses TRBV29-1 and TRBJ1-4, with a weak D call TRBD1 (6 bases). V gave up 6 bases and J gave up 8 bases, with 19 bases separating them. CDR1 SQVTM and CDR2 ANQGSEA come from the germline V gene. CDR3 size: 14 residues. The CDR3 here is CSVRRGLVPEKLFF. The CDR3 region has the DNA TGCAGCGTCCGCCGGGGGCTAGTCCCCGAAAAACTGTTTTTT.

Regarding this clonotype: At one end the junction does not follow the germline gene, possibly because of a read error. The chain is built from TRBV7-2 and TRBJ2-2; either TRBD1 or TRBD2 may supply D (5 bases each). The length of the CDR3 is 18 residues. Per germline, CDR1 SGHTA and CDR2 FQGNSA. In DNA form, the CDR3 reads TGTGCCAGCAGCTCGGGACCCCTTTTGCTGGTAAACACCGGGGAGCGGTTTTTT. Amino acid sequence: CASSSGPLLLVNTGERFF.

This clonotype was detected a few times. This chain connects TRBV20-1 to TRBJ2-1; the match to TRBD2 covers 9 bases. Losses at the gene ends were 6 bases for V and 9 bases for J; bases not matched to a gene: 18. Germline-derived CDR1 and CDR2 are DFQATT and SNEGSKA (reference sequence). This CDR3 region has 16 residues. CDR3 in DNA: TGCAGTGCAAGTTATACAGGGGTAGCGGGGGTTGGTGAGCAGTTCTTC. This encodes CSASYTGVAGVGEQFF.

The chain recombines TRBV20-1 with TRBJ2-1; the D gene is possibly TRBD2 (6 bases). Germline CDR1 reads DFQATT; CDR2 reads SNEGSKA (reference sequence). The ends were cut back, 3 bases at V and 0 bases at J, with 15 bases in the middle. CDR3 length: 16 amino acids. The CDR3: CSASTGGASSYNEQFF. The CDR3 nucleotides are TGCAGTGCTAGTACTGGCGGGGCCAGCTCCTACAATGAGCAGTTCTTC.

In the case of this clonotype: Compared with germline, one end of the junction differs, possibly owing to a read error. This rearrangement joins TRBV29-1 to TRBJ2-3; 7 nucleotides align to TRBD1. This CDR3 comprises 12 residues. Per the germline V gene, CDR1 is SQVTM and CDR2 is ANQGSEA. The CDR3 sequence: CGVEGQTDTQYF. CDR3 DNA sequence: TGCGGCGTTGAGGGACAGACAGATACGCAGTATTTT.

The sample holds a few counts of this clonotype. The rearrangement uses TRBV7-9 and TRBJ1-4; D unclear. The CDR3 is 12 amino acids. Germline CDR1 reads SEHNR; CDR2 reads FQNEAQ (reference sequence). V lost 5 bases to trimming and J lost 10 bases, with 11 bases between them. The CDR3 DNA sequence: TGTGCCAGCAGCCCTCCCCGCGGAAAACTGTTTTTT. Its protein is CASSPPRGKLFF.

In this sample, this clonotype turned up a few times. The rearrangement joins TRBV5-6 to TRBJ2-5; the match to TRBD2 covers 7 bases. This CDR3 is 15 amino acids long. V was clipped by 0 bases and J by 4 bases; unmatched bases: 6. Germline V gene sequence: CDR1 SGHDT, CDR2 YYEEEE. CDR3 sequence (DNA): TGTGCCAGCAGCTTGGCCTTGCGGGGGACAGAGACCCAGTACTTC. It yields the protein CASSLALRGTETQYF.

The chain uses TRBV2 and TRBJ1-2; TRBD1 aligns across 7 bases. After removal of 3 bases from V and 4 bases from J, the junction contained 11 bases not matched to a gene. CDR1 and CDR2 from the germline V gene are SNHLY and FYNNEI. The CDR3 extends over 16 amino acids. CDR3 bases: TGTGCCAGCAGTGATATAGGACAGGAAATGTCCTATGGCTACACCTTC. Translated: CASSDIGQEMSYGYTF.

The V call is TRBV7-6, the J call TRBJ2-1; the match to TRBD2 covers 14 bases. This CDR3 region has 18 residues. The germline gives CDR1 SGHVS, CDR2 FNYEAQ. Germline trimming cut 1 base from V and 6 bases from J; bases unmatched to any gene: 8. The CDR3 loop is CASSLVGTSGGPINEQFF. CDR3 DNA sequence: TGTGCCAGCAGCTTAGTCGGGACTAGCGGGGGCCCCATCAATGAGCAGTTCTTC.

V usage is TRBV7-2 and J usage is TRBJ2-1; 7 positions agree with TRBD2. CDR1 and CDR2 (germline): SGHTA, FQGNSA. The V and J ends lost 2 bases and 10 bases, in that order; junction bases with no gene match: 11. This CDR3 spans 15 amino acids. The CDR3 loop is CASSLNRTGSGEQFF. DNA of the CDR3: TGTGCCAGCAGCTTAAATCGAACGGGTAGCGGGGAGCAGTTCTTC.

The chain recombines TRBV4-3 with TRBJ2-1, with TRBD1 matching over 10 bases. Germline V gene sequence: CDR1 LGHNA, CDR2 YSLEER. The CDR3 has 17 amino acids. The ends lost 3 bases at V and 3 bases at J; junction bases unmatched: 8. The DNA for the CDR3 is TGCGCCAGCAGCCAGGGACCAGGGACAGGGGTCTACAATGAGCAGTTCTTC. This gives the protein CASSQGPGTGVYNEQFF.

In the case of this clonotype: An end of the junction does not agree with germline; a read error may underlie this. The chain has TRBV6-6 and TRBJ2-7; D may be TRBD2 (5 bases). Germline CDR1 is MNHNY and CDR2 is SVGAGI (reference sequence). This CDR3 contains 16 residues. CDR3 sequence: CASSYSAVGSREERYF. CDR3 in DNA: TGTGCCAGCAGTTACTCAGCGGTGGGGAGTCGAGAAGAGCGGTACTTC.

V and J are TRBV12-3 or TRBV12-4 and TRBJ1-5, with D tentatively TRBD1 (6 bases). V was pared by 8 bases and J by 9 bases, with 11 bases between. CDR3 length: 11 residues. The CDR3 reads CASGIQGPQHF. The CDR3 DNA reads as TGTGCCAGCGGGATACAGGGGCCCCAGCATTTT.

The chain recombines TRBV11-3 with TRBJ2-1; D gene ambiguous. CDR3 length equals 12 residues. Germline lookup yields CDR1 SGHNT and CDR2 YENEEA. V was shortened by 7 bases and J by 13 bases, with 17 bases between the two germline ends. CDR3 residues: CASTLVGYNQFF. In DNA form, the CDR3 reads TGTGCCAGCACCCTAGTAGGGTACAACCAGTTCTTC.

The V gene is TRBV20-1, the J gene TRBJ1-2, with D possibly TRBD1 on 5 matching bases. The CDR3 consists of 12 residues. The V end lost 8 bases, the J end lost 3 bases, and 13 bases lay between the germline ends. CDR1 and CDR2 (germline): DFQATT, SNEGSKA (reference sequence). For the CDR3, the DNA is TGCAGTTGGACAACTTCTGACTATGGCTACACCTTC. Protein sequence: CSWTTSDYGYTF.

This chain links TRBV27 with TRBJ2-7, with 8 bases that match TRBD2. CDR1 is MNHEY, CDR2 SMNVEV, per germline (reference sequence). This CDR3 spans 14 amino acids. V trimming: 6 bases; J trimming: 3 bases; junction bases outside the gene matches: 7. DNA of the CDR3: TGTGCCAGCAGGTTTGGGACTAGTAGCTACGAGCAGTACTTC. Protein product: CASRFGTSSYEQYF.

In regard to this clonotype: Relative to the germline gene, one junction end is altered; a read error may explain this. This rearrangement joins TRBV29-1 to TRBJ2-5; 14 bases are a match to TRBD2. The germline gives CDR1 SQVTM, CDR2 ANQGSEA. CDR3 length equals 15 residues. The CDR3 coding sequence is TGCAACGTTGGGACTAGCGGGGGCCCACAAGAGACCCAGTACTTC. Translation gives CNVGTSGGPQETQYF.

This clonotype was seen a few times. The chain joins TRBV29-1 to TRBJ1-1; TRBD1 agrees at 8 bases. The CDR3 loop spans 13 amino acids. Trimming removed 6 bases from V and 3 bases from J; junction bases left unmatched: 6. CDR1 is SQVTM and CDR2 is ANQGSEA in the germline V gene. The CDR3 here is CSVRTGRDTEAFF. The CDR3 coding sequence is TGCAGCGTCCGGACAGGGAGGGACACTGAAGCTTTCTTT.

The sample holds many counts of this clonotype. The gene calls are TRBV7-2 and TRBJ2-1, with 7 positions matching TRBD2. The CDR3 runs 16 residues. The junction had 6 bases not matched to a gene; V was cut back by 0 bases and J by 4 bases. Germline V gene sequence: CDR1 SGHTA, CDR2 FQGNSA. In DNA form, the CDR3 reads TGTGCCAGCAGCTTAGCGGGGCCTAGCGGTTACAATGAGCAGTTCTTC. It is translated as CASSLAGPSGYNEQFF.

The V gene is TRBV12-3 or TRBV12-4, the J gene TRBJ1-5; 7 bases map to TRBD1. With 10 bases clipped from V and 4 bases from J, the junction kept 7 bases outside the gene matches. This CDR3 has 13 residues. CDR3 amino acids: CATRQGGNQPQHF. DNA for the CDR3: TGTGCCACTAGACAGGGAGGAAATCAGCCCCAGCATTTT.

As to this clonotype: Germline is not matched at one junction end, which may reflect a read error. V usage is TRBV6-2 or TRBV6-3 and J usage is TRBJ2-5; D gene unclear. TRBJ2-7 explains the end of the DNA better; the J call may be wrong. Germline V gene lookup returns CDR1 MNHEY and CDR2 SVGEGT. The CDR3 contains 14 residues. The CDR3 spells CVSIRNSRTYEQYF. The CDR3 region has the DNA TGTGTCAGCATCAGGAATAGCCGGACCTACGAGCAGTACTTC.

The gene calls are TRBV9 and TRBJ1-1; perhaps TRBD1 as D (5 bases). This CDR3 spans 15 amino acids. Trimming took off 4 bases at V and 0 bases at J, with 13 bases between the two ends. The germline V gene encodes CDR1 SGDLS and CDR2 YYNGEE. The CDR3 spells CASSLVAGMNTEAFF. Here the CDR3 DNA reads TGTGCCAGCAGCCTCGTGGCAGGGATGAACACTGAAGCTTTCTTT.

CDR3 nucleotides: TGTGCCAGCAGCTTCCTAGGACTAGCGGGGCGGGCCGGCGAGCCCAAAGTGACCCAGTACTTC. Amino acid sequence: CASSFLGLAGRAGEPKVTQYF. V is TRBV11-1 and J is TRBJ2-5; 12 positions agree with TRBD2. Trimming at V came to 3 bases and at J to 7 bases, leaving 24 bases not matched to a gene. CDR1 is SGHAT, CDR2 FQDESV, per germline (reference sequence). The CDR3 loop spans 21 amino acids.

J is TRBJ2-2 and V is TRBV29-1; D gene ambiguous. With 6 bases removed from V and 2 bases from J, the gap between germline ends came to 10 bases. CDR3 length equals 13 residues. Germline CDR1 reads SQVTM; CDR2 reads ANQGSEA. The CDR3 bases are TGCAGCGTCGGGCAGATTAACACCGGGGAGCTGTTTTTT. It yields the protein CSVGQINTGELFF.

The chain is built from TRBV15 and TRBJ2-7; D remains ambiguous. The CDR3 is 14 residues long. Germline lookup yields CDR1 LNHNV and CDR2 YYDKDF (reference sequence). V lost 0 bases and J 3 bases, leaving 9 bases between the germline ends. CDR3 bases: TGTGCCACCAGCAGAGACGCACAGAACTACGAGCAGTACTTC. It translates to CATSRDAQNYEQYF.

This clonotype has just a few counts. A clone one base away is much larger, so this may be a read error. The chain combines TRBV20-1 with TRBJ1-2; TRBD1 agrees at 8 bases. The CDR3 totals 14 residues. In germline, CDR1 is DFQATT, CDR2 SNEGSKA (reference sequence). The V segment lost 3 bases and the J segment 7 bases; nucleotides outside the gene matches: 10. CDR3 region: CSARDDRGGLGYTF. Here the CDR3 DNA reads TGCAGTGCTAGGGACGACAGGGGAGGACTTGGCTACACCTTC.